This T cell receptor beta chain was recorded in a study of B cell selection in AIRE deficiency. Deletions cut 6 bases from V and 8 bases from J, with 16 bases between. There are 13 residues in the CDR3. Per germline, CDR1 MRHNA and CDR2 SNTAGT. Regulatory T cells were sorted as CD4+CD25hiCD127low/negative cells. Control samples were from healthy, unrelated donors. A remark on this clone: Antigen specificity is unknown.

The repertoire was sequenced with immunoSEQ multiplex PCR; TCRdb's copy has only in-frame clones and lacks some. The sample has 23,000 or so clones, 80% to 95% seen once. Study-level points and caveats: Healthy donors alone shared more than 30% of around 3,700 Treg sequences; patients alone about 9.1%. Patient Tconv and Treg cells showed healthy-like TCRBV usage, CDR3 length, diversity.

J is TRBJ1-2 and V is TRBV6-4, with D perhaps TRBD1 (5 bases). The sequencing input was CD4+CD25+ Tregs sorted from PBMCs. This receptor was obtained from a human donor in good health. The CDR3 protein is CASSGIGQGGYTF. CDR3 in DNA: TGTGCCAGCAGCGGAATTGGCCAGGGCGGCTACACCTTC.